This T cell receptor (beta chain) was retrieved from a study of T cells expressing NK-cell markers. As for the study in general: The TCR beta repertoires originated in sorted CD3+CD56+NKG2C+, CD3+CD56+NKG2C- and CD3+CD56-NKG2C+ T cells.

TCRdb reanalyzed the 5' RACE reads, giving one entry per CDR3 protein sequence and no DNA. The clone table shows about half a million distinct CDR3 sequences, with the ten largest holding approximately 1.4%. This CDR3 is built from 16 residues. CDR1 and CDR2 (germline): LNHDA, SQIVND (reference sequence). The TCR sequence derives from a woman aged 50 to 60 in good health. Sequencing input: blood T cells: a sorted CD56 or NKG2C T cell subset, CD4+ or CD8+ T cells, or bulk PBMC T cells (not recorded which). The chain couples TRBV19 to TRBJ1-5; TCRdb selects TRBD1, and the lack of DNA leaves this call unchecked. The CDR3 reads CASNIAGRGSNQPQHF.